A single sample is the source of the 22 T cell receptor beta chains below, sequenced in a study of blood T cells in healthy people across ages. A second PCR, run for about 7 to 12 cycles, used a sample-barcoded 5' primer plus a J-beta primer mix. TCRdb reprocessed the 5' RACE reads with MiXCR, giving one entry per CDR3 protein. Seen here are fewer than 2,000,000 distinct CDR3 sequences, roughly 43% observed once, and the top ten hold about 23%. Sequencing was performed on blood. Source of these receptors: a human donor in good health.

The rearrangement joins TRBV5-4 to TRBJ2-7, with 7 bases that match TRBD2. The germline gives CDR1 SGHNT, CDR2 YYREEE (reference sequence). The CDR3 consists of 15 residues. Trimming cost V 3 bases and J 0 bases; bases outside gene matches: 6. The CDR3 loop reads CASSSPSGASYEQYF. CDR3 coding DNA: TGTGCCAGCAGCTCTCCTAGCGGCGCCTCCTACGAGCAGTACTTC.

This clonotype has just one count. As DNA, the CDR3 is TGTGCCAGCAGCGTAGAGAGGTCGAACACTGAAGCTTTCTTT. Residues: CASSVERSNTEAFF. The rearrangement uses TRBV9 and TRBJ1-1; the D is unclear. V shed 0 bases and J shed 1 base, with 7 bases lying between them. CDR1 and CDR2 from the germline V gene are SGDLS and YYNGEE. This CDR3 region has 14 residues. The full variable domain, completed using reference TRBV9 and TRBJ1-1, is DSGVTQTPKHLITATGQRVTLRCSPRSGDLSVYWYQQSLDQGLQFLIQYYNGEERAKGNILERFSAQQFPDLHSELNLSSLELGDSALYFCASSVERSNTEAFFGQGTRLTVV.

Ten or more counts support this clonotype. The chain employs TRBV6-1 and TRBJ2-7; 9 bases fit TRBD1. Germline assignment: CDR1 MNHNS and CDR2 SASEGT. The CDR3 totals 15 residues. V lost 4 bases, J lost 4 bases, and 8 bases stayed unmatched. CDR3 DNA: TGTGCCAGCAGTGGGAGACAGGGGGGGTCATACGAGCAGTACTTC. The encoded protein is CASSGRQGGSYEQYF.

The rearrangement uses TRBV4-1 and TRBJ2-1, with 9 bases lining up with TRBD1. CDR3 size: 17 residues. Germline loops: CDR1 MGHRA, CDR2 YSYEKL. The J segment lost 4 bases and the V segment lost 0 bases, leaving 7 bases of the junction unmatched. In DNA, the CDR3 is TGCGCCAGCAGCCAAGATCTGGAGACAGGGGGGTACAATGAGCAGTTCTTC. It specifies CASSQDLETGGYNEQFF.

This clonotype turned up a few times. The chain carries TRBV29-1 and TRBJ2-2; the D gene is possibly TRBD1 (5 bases). The CDR3 runs to 14 residues. V was cut by 4 bases and J by 8 bases, with 17 bases left in between. The germline CDR1 and CDR2 sequences are SQVTM and ANQGSEA. The CDR3 coding sequence is TGCAGCGTTGCTTCGGCAGGGATCGAGGGGGAGCTGTTTTTT. This translates into CSVASAGIEGELFF.

This chain uses TRBV9 with TRBJ2-7, with D uncertain. Trimming removed 0 bases from V and 1 base from J, with 8 bases in between. Germline loops: CDR1 SGDLS, CDR2 YYNGEE. The CDR3 length is 14 residues. The chain's CDR3 is CASSVGPGSYEQYF. The CDR3 nucleotides are TGTGCCAGCAGCGTAGGACCCGGGTCCTACGAGCAGTACTTC.

This chain uses TRBV6-6 with TRBJ2-4; D gene uncertain. Near its end, the DNA agrees better with TRBJ2-7, so the J call may be wrong. The CDR3 spans 14 residues. CDR1 and CDR2 from the germline V gene are MNHNY and SVGAGI (reference sequence). CDR3 sequence (DNA): TGTGCCAGCACCTTGATGGGCGGCTCCTACGAGCAGTACTTC. Residues: CASTLMGGSYEQYF.

This chain joins TRBV5-1 and TRBJ1-1; D is possibly TRBD1 (6 bases). The V gene lost 4 bases and the J gene lost 4 bases, with 17 bases spanning the gap. This CDR3 region has 15 residues. Per the germline V gene, CDR1 is SGHRS and CDR2 is YFSETQ. The CDR3 DNA reads TGCGCCAGCAGCCTCTGGAGAGGGGGAGGCACTGAAGCTTTCTTT. Protein sequence: CASSLWRGGGTEAFF.

In this sample, this clonotype turned up a few times. This chain joins TRBV4-1 and TRBJ2-7, with TRBD2 identical over 7 bases. With 0 bases clipped from V and 4 bases from J, the junction kept 9 bases outside the gene matches. In germline, CDR1 is MGHRA, CDR2 YSYEKL. This CDR3 is 16 amino acids long. The DNA of the CDR3 is TGCGCCAGCAGCCAAGATCTTGGACTAGAGGCGTACGAGCAGTACTTC. It is translated as CASSQDLGLEAYEQYF.

Only a few counts were recorded for this clonotype. This chain links TRBV18 with TRBJ2-6; D not resolved. Germline assignment: CDR1 KGHSH and CDR2 LQKENI. The CDR3 loop spans 17 amino acids. The V and J ends lost 5 bases and 0 bases respectively, with 14 bases between them. CDR3 bases: TGTGCCAGCTCATTCCGGACGGGTAACTCTGGGGCCAACGTCCTGACTTTC. Translating gives CASSFRTGNSGANVLTF.

This clonotype was seen only a few times. This rearrangement joins TRBV12-3 or TRBV12-4 to TRBJ1-1; D may be TRBD1 (6 bases). Trimming took 1 base from V and 9 from J, leaving 15 bases between them. The CDR3 extends over 14 amino acids. CDR3 nucleotide sequence: TGTGCCAGCAGTTTAGGAAGGGGGTGGCAGAAAGCTTTCTTT. Protein product: CASSLGRGWQKAFF.

This chain uses TRBV29-1 with TRBJ2-1, with TRBD2 as a possible D gene (6 bases). This CDR3 region has 15 residues. Trimming shortened V by 3 bases and J by 2 bases, and 14 bases separated the two germline ends. Germline CDR1 SQVTM, CDR2 ANQGSEA. The CDR3 DNA follows: TGCAGCGTTGAGCGGGACCGGGGACCCTACAATGAGCAGTTCTTC. Translation: CSVERDRGPYNEQFF.

The chain joins TRBV5-5 to TRBJ2-7, with D perhaps TRBD1 or TRBD2 (5 bases each). V was shortened by 4 bases and J by 5 bases, with 16 bases between the two germline ends. CDR1 is SGHKS and CDR2 is YYEKEE in the germline V gene (reference sequence). The CDR3 runs 14 residues. In DNA form, the CDR3 reads TGTGCCAGCAGCGCCCCCGGGACGGATAACGAGCAGTACTTC. It is translated as CASSAPGTDNEQYF.

J is TRBJ1-2 and V is TRBV14; 9 bases align to TRBD1. The J segment lost 4 bases and the V segment lost 2 bases, leaving 5 bases of the junction unmatched. The CDR3 contains 15 residues. The germline gives CDR1 SGHDN, CDR2 FVKESK. CDR3 sequence reads: CASSQSGTGFYGYTF. The CDR3, as DNA: TGTGCCAGCAGCCAAAGCGGGACAGGGTTCTATGGCTACACCTTC. The full variable domain, in which reference TRBV14 and TRBJ1-2 provide the parts outside the CDR3, is EAGVTQFPSHSVIEKGQTVTLRCDPISGHDNLYWYRRVMGKEIKFLLHFVKESKQDESGMPNNRFLAERTGGTYSTLKVQPAELEDSGVYFCASSQSGTGFYGYTFGSGTRLTVV.

The chain is built from TRBV29-1 and TRBJ2-7; D is uncertain. The CDR3 is 10 residues long. Between the trimmed V and J ends, which lost 6 bases and 2 bases, there was a span of 5 bases. The germline gives CDR1 SQVTM, CDR2 ANQGSEA. This chain's CDR3 is CSVWTYEQYF. CDR3 sequence (DNA): TGCAGCGTATGGACCTACGAGCAGTACTTC.

The chain recombines TRBV5-1 with TRBJ2-3; D unresolved. This CDR3 contains 14 residues. Germline-derived CDR1 and CDR2 are SGHRS and YFSETQ. V was pared by 4 bases and J by 0 bases, with 9 bases between. The CDR3 nucleotides read TGCGCCAGCAGCCCCCTTAAAAGCACAGATACGCAGTATTTT. It specifies CASSPLKSTDTQYF. Supplemented by reference TRBV5-1 and TRBJ2-3, the full variable domain reads KAGVTQTPRYLIKTRGQQVTLSCSPISGHRSVSWYQQTPGQGLQFLFEYFSETQRNKGNFPGRFSGRQFSNSRSEMNVSTLELGDSALYLCASSPLKSTDTQYFGPGTRLTVL.

In this sample, this clonotype turned up a few times. J is TRBJ1-6 and V is TRBV27; TRBD1 matches 10 bases. The ends lost 4 bases at V and 8 bases at J; junction bases unmatched: 2. The CDR3 runs 14 residues. CDR1 and CDR2 (germline): MNHEY, SMNVEV (reference sequence). The DNA of the CDR3 is TGTGCCAGCAGTTCCGGGACAGGGGATTCACCCCTCCACTTT. This sequence encodes CASSSGTGDSPLHF.

A few counts support this clonotype. The CDR3 DNA reads TGTGCCAGCAGCGTAGTCAAAGGAGAGGCCTACGAGCAGTACTTC. This codes for CASSVVKGEAYEQYF. This rearrangement joins TRBV9 to TRBJ2-7; D unclear. This CDR3 has 15 residues. CDR1 and CDR2 (germline): SGDLS, YYNGEE. Trimming shortened V by 0 bases and J by 2 bases, and 12 bases separated the two germline ends.

This clonotype has at least ten counts. The chain uses TRBV15 and TRBJ2-1; TRBD1 might be the D (5 bases). CDR3 length equals 13 residues. Germline CDR1 reads LNHNV; CDR2 reads YYDKDF (reference sequence). V gave up 4 bases and J gave up 13 bases, with 17 bases separating them. The CDR3 sequence: CATSTDRFREQFF. Here the CDR3 DNA reads TGTGCCACCAGCACCGATCGTTTCAGGGAACAGTTCTTC.

The chain couples TRBV2 to TRBJ2-1; 12 nucleotides agree with TRBD2. V was clipped by 6 bases and J by 5 bases; unmatched bases: 11. Per the germline V gene, CDR1 is SNHLY and CDR2 is FYNNEI. The CDR3 covers 17 residues. The CDR3 region is CASSVLAGGRHDNEQFF. CDR3 DNA: TGTGCCAGCAGCGTACTAGCGGGGGGCCGACATGACAATGAGCAGTTCTTC.

This clonotype was counted once. The rearrangement links TRBV4-3 to TRBJ2-3, with TRBD1 identical over 7 bases. The CDR3 covers 18 residues. V shed 0 bases, J shed 3 bases, and the junction held 12 bases outside the gene matches. Looked up from germline, CDR1 is LGHNA and CDR2 is YSLEER. The CDR3 here is CASSQELKAGGWTDTQYF. In nucleotides, the CDR3 is TGCGCCAGCAGCCAAGAACTTAAGGCAGGGGGTTGGACAGATACGCAGTATTTT.

This clonotype was found many times. The V and J genes are TRBV20-1 and TRBJ2-7; 9 nucleotides line up with TRBD1. This CDR3 contains 15 residues. The germline V gene has CDR1 DFQATT and CDR2 SNEGSKA (reference sequence). V lost 1 base, J lost 0 bases, and 4 bases stayed unmatched. CDR3 coding DNA: TGCAGTGCTAGAGGACAGGGGGGGGACTCCTACGAGCAGTACTTC. The encoded protein is CSARGQGGDSYEQYF.